The rows below give T cell receptor beta chains drawn from one sample of a study of response to subunit inactivated influenza vaccine. TCRdb re-called the RT-PCR reads through MiXCR, storing one row per CDR3 protein. The sample yields almost 250,000 distinct CDR3 sequences, 12% seen once. The sequences come from non-naive T cells sorted from PBMCs, collected roughly 15 days before vaccination. The source is a man in his fifties who received an inactivated influenza vaccine. Both conserved end residues are part of each CDR3. The D gene is left open where the match is weak. Clone size is shown for a subset of rows, as once, few, many or a class of expanded clone.

TRBV9	NA	TRBJ2-3	TRBD2	TGTGCCAGCAGCCCCGGACTAGCGGGAGGCACAGATACGCAGTATTTT	CASSPGLAGGTDTQYF
TRBV6-2/TRBV6-3	NA	TRBJ1-6	NA	TGTGCCAGCAGTTACACGCAGGGAAATAATTCACCCCTCCACTTT	CASSYTQGNNSPLHF
TRBV24-1	NA	TRBJ2-3	TRBD1	TGTGCCACCAGTGATCCCGGGACAGGGGCTGAAGATACGCAGTATTTT	CATSDPGTGAEDTQYF
TRBV4-2	few	TRBJ2-1	NA	TGTGCCAGCAGCCAGTCCGAACGGGACCCTGCCTACAATGAGCAGTTCTTC	CASSQSERDPAYNEQFF
TRBV20-1	few	TRBJ1-6	TRBD1	TGCAGTGCTAGAGTGGAGCAGGGGGCGGGTAATTCACCCCTCCACTTT	CSARVEQGAGNSPLHF
TRBV7-2	NA	TRBJ2-2	NA	TGTGCCAGCAGCTTGGGGCGTAGCGCGAACACCGGGGAGCTGTTTTTT	CASSLGRSANTGELFF
TRBV4-2	few	TRBJ1-4	NA	TGTGCCAGCAGCCCACACAGGGCCACTAATGAAAAACTGTTTTTT	CASSPHRATNEKLFF
TRBV19	NA	TRBJ2-1	TRBD2	TGTGCCAGTAGTATAGTAGGGGGGTTAGCGGGGGCGCACAATGAGCAGTTCTTC	CASSIVGGLAGAHNEQFF
TRBV5-5	NA	TRBJ2-3	TRBD2	TGTGCCAGCAGCTTGTGGGCTAGCGGATCCCCAGATACGCAGTATTTT	CASSLWASGSPDTQYF
TRBV12-3/TRBV12-4	NA	TRBJ2-7	NA	TGTGCCAGCAGTCAACAGGGAATCTCCTACGAGCAGTACTTC	CASSQQGISYEQYF
TRBV7-8	few	TRBJ2-2	NA	TGTGCCAGCAGCTTAGAGGATTTGGGGTATATGGGGACCGGGGAGCTGTTTTTT	CASSLEDLGYMGTGELFF
TRBV29-1	many	TRBJ2-7	TRBD1	TGCAGCGTCGTCGCTGGGACAGGGTGGAACGAGCAGTACTTC	CSVVAGTGWNEQYF
TRBV7-2	many	TRBJ2-1	TRBD1	TGTGCCAGCAGCTTGACAGGGGGCGCTTGGGACAATGAGCAGTTCTTC	CASSLTGGAWDNEQFF
TRBV3-1	many	TRBJ1-6	NA	TGTGCCAGCAGCCAAGGGCTGGGCTGGACCCTCCACTTT	CASSQGLGWTLHF
TRBV4-2	NA	TRBJ2-2	NA	TGTGCCAGCAGCCAGCCCTCGGGCCAGGGCACCGGGGAGCTGTTTTTT	CASSQPSGQGTGELFF
TRBV15	many	TRBJ2-2	NA	TGTGCCACCAGCAGAGATAGGGGGTTGGCCGGGGAGCTGTTTTTT	CATSRDRGLAGELFF
TRBV5-5	many	TRBJ1-1	NA	TGTGCCAGCAGCTTGGATTGGGGGAAGGACACTGAAGCTTTCTTT	CASSLDWGKDTEAFF
TRBV2	once	TRBJ2-5	NA	TGTGCCAGCAGTGGGCGGACCCAAGAGACCCAGTACTTC	CASSGRTQETQYF
TRBV20-1	NA	TRBJ2-7	TRBD2	TGCAGTGCTAGAGTCGTTTGGAAAGCGGGGGACTACGAGCAGTACTTC	CSARVVWKAGDYEQYF
TRBV5-6	many	TRBJ2-5	NA	TGTGCCAGCAGCAGTCAGGTATCCCAAGAGACCCAGTACTTC	CASSSQVSQETQYF
TRBV7-2	NA	TRBJ2-3	TRBD2	TGTGCCAGCAGCCCCAGCGGGGCTCACACAGATACGCAGTATTTT	CASSPSGAHTDTQYF
TRBV10-3	few	TRBJ2-3	NA	TGTGCCATCAGTGGTGCCGGTAGCACAGATACGCAGTATTTT	CAISGAGSTDTQYF
TRBV18	few	TRBJ2-3	NA	TGTGCCAGCTCACCCGGCCGGGGGAGGTCAGATACGCAGTATTTT	CASSPGRGRSDTQYF
TRBV30	few	TRBJ2-7	TRBD1	TGTGCCTGGAGTCACCCGGGACAGGGGGAGTACGAGCAGTACTTC	CAWSHPGQGEYEQYF
TRBV20-1	NA	TRBJ2-4	NA	TGCAGCTGCCCCGATCCCATAGCCAAAAACATTCAGTACTTC	CSCPDPIAKNIQYF
TRBV7-6	NA	TRBJ2-7	NA	TGTGCCAGCAGCCTTACCTTCTTAGAGCAGTACTTC	CASSLTFLEQYF
TRBV2	few	TRBJ2-2	NA	TGTGCCAGCAGTGATAGGACCGCGAACACCGGGGAGCTGTTTTTT	CASSDRTANTGELFF
TRBV11-2	NA	TRBJ2-1	TRBD2	TGTGCCAGCAGCTGGGGCGGGGGGGGCCGAAAACTTTACAATGAGCAGTTCTTC	CASSWGGGGRKLYNEQFF
TRBV20-1	NA	TRBJ2-1	NA	TGCAGTGCTAAAGGCCCCACCGCCAATGAGCAGTTCTTC	CSAKGPTANEQFF
TRBV27	many	TRBJ1-2	TRBD1	TGTGCCAGCAGGCCCGGACAGGGATTTGACTATGGCTACACCTTC	CASRPGQGFDYGYTF
TRBV3-1	few	TRBJ2-5	TRBD1	TGTGCCAGCAGCCAAGTTCCGGGACAGGGGATGATTCGAGAGACCCAGTACTTC	CASSQVPGQGMIRETQYF
TRBV27	many	TRBJ2-1	NA	TGTGCCAGCAGTCGTCCCGGTGTGAAGGGCAATGAGCAGTTCTTC	CASSRPGVKGNEQFF
TRBV4-1	NA	TRBJ2-7	NA	TGCGCCAGCAGCCCCAGGGGCCCTCCCTACGAGCAGTACTTC	CASSPRGPPYEQYF
TRBV12-3/TRBV12-4	few	TRBJ1-1	TRBD1	TGTGCCAGCAGTCACCCAGGGGGCGAAGCTTTCTTT	CASSHPGGEAFF
TRBV28	once	TRBJ2-1	TRBD1	TGTGCCAGCAGGGAGACAGGGTCCAATGAGCAGTTCTTC	CASRETGSNEQFF
TRBV27	few	TRBJ1-2	NA	TGTGCCAGCAGTTTTAAAGGGGACGATGGCTACACCTTC	CASSFKGDDGYTF
TRBV18	NA	TRBJ1-6	TRBD1	TGTGCCAGCTCAAGGGACAGAGTTAATTCACCCCTCCACTTT	CASSRDRVNSPLHF
TRBV12-3/TRBV12-4	NA	TRBJ2-5	NA	TGTGCCAGCTCTCACGAGGAGGGAGGAGAGACCCAGTACTTC	CASSHEEGGETQYF
TRBV7-8	few	TRBJ2-2	NA	TGTGCCAGCAGATATACGGACACCGGGGAGCTGTTTTTT	CASRYTDTGELFF
TRBV10-3	NA	TRBJ2-7	TRBD1	TGTGCCGGCGGGGGAGGCGGACAGGGGGGTTACGAGCAGTACTTC	CAGGGGGQGGYEQYF
TRBV7-2	NA	TRBJ2-3	NA	TGTGCCAGCAGCTTAGATTTTGTTACGCAGTATTTT	CASSLDFVTQYF
TRBV29-1	NA	TRBJ2-1	NA	TGCAGCGTTGACGGCGAGTACAATGAGCAGTTCTTC	CSVDGEYNEQFF
TRBV11-2	many	TRBJ2-5	NA	TGTGCCAGCAGCTTAAGACCAGGGTCTCAAGAGACCCAGTACTTC	CASSLRPGSQETQYF
TRBV7-9	NA	TRBJ1-6	NA	TGTGCCAGCAGCTTAGTGGCAGTACAATCACCCCTCCACTTT	CASSLVAVQSPLHF
TRBV5-1	few	TRBJ2-6	NA	TGCGCCAGCAGCTTGGGCCACCAGGGGATGTCTGGGGCCAACGTCCTGACTTTC	CASSLGHQGMSGANVLTF
TRBV4-2	few	TRBJ2-2	NA	TGTGCCAGCAGCCAAGGGCCAATCGGGGAGCTGTTTTTT	CASSQGPIGELFF
TRBV11-1	many	TRBJ2-2	TRBD2	TGTGCCAGCAGCTTAGTCGTCGGACTAGCGGGACCTACCGGGGAGCTGTTTTTT	CASSLVVGLAGPTGELFF
TRBV25-1	few	TRBJ2-2	TRBD2	TGTGCCAGCAGTGCCACTAGCGGGGTTAACACCGGGGAGCTGTTTTTT	CASSATSGVNTGELFF